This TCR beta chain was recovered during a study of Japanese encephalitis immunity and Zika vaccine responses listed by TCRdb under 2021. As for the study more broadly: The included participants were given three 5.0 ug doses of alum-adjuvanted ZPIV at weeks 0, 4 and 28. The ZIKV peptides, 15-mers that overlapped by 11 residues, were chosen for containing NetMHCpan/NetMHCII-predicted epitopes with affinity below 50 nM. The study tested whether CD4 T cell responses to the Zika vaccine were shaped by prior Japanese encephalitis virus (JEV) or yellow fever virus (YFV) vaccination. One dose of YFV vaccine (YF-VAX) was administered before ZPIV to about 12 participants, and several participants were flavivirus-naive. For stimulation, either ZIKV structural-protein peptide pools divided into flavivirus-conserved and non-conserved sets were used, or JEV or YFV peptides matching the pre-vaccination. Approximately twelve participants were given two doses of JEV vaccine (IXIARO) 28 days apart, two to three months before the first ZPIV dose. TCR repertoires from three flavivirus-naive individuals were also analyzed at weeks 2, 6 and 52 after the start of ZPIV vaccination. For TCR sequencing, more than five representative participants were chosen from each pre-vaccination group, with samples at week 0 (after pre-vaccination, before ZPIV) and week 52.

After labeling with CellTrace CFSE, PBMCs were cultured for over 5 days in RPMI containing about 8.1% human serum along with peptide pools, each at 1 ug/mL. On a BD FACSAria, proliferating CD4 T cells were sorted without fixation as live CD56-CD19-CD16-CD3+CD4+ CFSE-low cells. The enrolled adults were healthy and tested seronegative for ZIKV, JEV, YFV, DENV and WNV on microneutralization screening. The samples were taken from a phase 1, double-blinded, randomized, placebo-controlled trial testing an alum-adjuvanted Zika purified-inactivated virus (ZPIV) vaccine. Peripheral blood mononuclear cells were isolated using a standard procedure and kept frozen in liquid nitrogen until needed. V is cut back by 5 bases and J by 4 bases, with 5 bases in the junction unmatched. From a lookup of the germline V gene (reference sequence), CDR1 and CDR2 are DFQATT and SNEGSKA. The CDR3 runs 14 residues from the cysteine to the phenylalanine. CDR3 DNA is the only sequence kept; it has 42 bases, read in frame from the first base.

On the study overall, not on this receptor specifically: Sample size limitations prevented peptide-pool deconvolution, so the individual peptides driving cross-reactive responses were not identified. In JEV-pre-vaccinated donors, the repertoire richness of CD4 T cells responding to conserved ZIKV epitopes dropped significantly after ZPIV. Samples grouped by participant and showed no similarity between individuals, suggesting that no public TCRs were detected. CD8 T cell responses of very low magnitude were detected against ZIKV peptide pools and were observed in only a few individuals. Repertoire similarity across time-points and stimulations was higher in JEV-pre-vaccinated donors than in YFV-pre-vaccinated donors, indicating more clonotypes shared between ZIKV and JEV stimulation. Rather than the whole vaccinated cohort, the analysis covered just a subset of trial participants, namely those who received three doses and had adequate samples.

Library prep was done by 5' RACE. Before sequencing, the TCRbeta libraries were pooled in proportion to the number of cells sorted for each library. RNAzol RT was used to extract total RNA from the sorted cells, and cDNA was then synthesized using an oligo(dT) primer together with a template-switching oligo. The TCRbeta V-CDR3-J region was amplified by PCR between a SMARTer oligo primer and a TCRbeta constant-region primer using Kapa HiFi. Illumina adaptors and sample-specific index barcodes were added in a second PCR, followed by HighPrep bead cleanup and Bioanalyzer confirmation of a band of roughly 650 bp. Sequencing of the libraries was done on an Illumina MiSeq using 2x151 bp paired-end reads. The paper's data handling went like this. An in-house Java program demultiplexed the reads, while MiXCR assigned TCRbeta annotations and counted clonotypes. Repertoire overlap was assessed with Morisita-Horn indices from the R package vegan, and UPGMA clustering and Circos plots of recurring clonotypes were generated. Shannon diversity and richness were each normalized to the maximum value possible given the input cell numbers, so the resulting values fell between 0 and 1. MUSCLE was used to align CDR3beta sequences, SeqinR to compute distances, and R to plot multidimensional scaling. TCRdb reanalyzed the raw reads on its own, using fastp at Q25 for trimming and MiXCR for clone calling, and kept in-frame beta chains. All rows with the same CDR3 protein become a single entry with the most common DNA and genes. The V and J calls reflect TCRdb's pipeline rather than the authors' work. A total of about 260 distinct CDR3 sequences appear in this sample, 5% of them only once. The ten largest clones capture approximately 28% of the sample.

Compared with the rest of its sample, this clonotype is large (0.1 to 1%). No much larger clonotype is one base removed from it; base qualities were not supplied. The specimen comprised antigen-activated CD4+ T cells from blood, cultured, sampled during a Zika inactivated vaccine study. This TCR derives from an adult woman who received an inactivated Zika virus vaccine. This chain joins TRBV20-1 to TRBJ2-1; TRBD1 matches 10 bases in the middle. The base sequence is TGCAGTGCTCCTGACAGGGGGCGGTACAATGAGCAGTTCTTC. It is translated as CSAPDRGRYNEQFF.